These 21 T cell receptor beta chains share one sample of origin, sequenced in a study of Ad26.COV2.S vaccination and SARS-CoV-2 variants. Sequencing was performed with immunoSEQ multiplex PCR; in TCRdb, only in-frame clones are kept and a portion is missing. The sample has some 190,000 clones; roughly 87% are singletons. Sequenced material: peripheral blood, taken after recovery from COVID-19. All receptors come from a human donor who had recovered from COVID-19.

This chain links TRBV5-5 with TRBJ2-7, with D tentatively TRBD2 (6 bases). This CDR3 has 15 amino acids. CDR1 is SGHKS, CDR2 YYEKEE, per germline (reference sequence). Trimming shortened V by 2 bases and J by 4 bases, and 16 bases separated the two germline ends. This CDR3 reads CASSLMSYRGYEQYF. The CDR3 DNA sequence: TGTGCCAGCAGCTTAATGTCGTACCGGGGGTACGAGCAGTACTTC.

The gene calls are TRBV7-8 and TRBJ2-1; no definite D call. Germline CDR1 is SGHVS and CDR2 is FQNEAQ. Trimming shortened V by 1 base and J by 11 bases, and 9 bases separated the two germline ends. The CDR3 totals 12 residues. The CDR3 reads CASSLVGFQQFF. The CDR3 DNA follows: TGTGCCAGCAGCTTAGTTGGGTTCCAGCAGTTCTTC. The entire variable domain, with the rest obtained from reference TRBV7-8 and TRBJ2-1, is as follows: GAGVSQSPRYKVAKRGQDVALRCDPISGHVSLFWYQQALGQGPEFLTYFQNEAQLDKSGLPSDRFFAERPEGSVSTLKIQRTQQEDSAVYLCASSLVGFQQFFGPGTRLTVL.

This rearrangement joins TRBV7-9 to TRBJ1-4; the D gene is possibly TRBD1 (5 bases). This CDR3 comprises 14 residues. The V end lost 5 bases, the J end lost 4 bases, and 11 bases lay between the germline ends. Germline CDR1 and CDR2: SEHNR and FQNEAQ (reference sequence). The CDR3 DNA sequence: TGTGCCAGCAGCGGGGGACCGAGTAATGAAAAACTGTTTTTT. The encoded protein is CASSGGPSNEKLFF. The whole variable domain, remainder taken from reference TRBV7-9 and TRBJ1-4, is DTGVSQNPRHKITKRGQNVTFRCDPISEHNRLYWYRQTLGQGPEFLTYFQNEAQLEKSRLLSDRFSAERPKGSFSTLEIQRTEQGDSAMYLCASSGGPSNEKLFFGSGTQLSVL.

The chain joins TRBV7-9 to TRBJ1-6; a weak D match, TRBD1 (5 bases). Germline V gives CDR1 SEHNR, CDR2 FQNEAQ (reference sequence). This CDR3 comprises 15 residues. Trimming stripped 1 base from V and 9 bases from J, with 13 bases between. CDR3 nucleotides: TGTGCCAGCAGCTTAGGGTGGGACCATGGTTCACCCCTCCACTTT. Its protein is CASSLGWDHGSPLHF.

The chain joins TRBV19 to TRBJ1-1; unclear D gene. The CDR3 totals 13 residues. V gave up 3 bases and J gave up 4 bases, with 9 bases separating them. The germline gives CDR1 LNHDA, CDR2 SQIVND (reference sequence). CDR3 sequence: CASSIWGTTEAFF. The CDR3 region has the DNA TGTGCCAGTAGTATCTGGGGAACCACTGAAGCTTTCTTT.

The chain has TRBV3-1 (or the pseudogene TRBV3-2) and TRBJ2-5, with 8 bases aligning to TRBD2. The ends lost 7 bases at V and 0 bases at J; junction bases unmatched: 13. The V gene's germline CDR1 is LGHDT and CDR2 YNNKEL (reference sequence). The CDR3 has 17 residues. In DNA, the CDR3 is TGTGCCAGCACCACCGCCATGAGCGGGGGCTACCAAGAGACCCAGTACTTC. Protein: CASTTAMSGGYQETQYF.

The chain couples TRBV5-1 to TRBJ2-3; tentatively, D is TRBD1 (6 bases). Germline loops: CDR1 SGHRS, CDR2 YFSETQ. This CDR3 has 13 amino acids. Deletions cut 6 bases from V and 1 base from J, with 9 bases between. CDR3 in amino acids: CASTSGGTDTQYF. For the CDR3, the DNA is TGCGCCAGCACCTCAGGGGGCACAGATACGCAGTATTTT.

This clone appeared once. CDR3 coding DNA: TGTGCCAGCAGTTTAGCGGCGCGGGAGCAGTACTTC. Amino acids: CASSLAAREQYF. The chain is built from TRBV12-3 or TRBV12-4 and TRBJ2-7; D unresolved. The V and J ends lost 0 bases and 7 bases respectively, with 7 bases between them. The CDR3 runs to 12 residues.

This chain uses TRBV5-1 with TRBJ2-3; 7 bases match TRBD2. Germline V gives CDR1 SGHRS, CDR2 YFSETQ. Trimming at V came to 3 bases and at J to 2 bases, leaving 9 bases not matched to a gene. This CDR3 is 16 amino acids long. The CDR3 is CASSYKERGPTDTQYF. In DNA form, the CDR3 reads TGCGCCAGCAGCTATAAGGAGCGGGGACCCACAGATACGCAGTATTTT.

The chain joins TRBV5-4 to TRBJ1-2, with D possibly being TRBD1 (5 bases). Germline CDR1 is SGHNT and CDR2 is YYREEE (reference sequence). V lost 2 bases and J 5 bases, leaving 13 bases between the germline ends. The CDR3 length is 14 residues. CDR3: CASSFEGRRYGYTF. The CDR3 bases are TGTGCCAGCAGCTTCGAGGGGAGAAGGTATGGCTACACCTTC.

The chain links TRBV6-6 to TRBJ1-1; D call uncertain. The CDR3 loop spans 11 amino acids. Germline V CDR1 and CDR2: MNHNY, SVGAGI (reference sequence). The V and J ends lost 4 bases and 10 bases respectively, with 10 bases between them. The CDR3 DNA reads as TGTGCCAGCAGTTCGAGTTGGGGAGCTTTCTTT. This codes for CASSSSWGAFF.

The rearrangement joins TRBV5-8 to TRBJ2-5; either TRBD1 or TRBD2 may fit D (5 bases each). Germline CDR1 reads SGHTS; CDR2 reads YDEGEE. CDR3 length equals 13 residues. Trimming left V 4 bases short and J 7 bases short, with 14 bases between. CDR3 in amino acids: CASSRTKGTTQYF. The CDR3, as DNA: TGTGCCAGCAGCCGGACCAAAGGGACGACCCAGTACTTC.

The rearrangement joins TRBV6-5 to TRBJ2-7, with TRBD2 matching over 11 bases. This CDR3 comprises 15 residues. The germline gives CDR1 MNHEY, CDR2 SVGAGI. Trimming took 0 bases from V and 7 from J; bases not matched to a gene: 5. The CDR3 DNA reads TGTGCCAGCAGTTACTCGGCACTAGCGGGAGTTGAGCAGTACTTC. It codes for CASSYSALAGVEQYF.

V and J are TRBV3-1 (or the pseudogene TRBV3-2) and TRBJ2-1; D gene ambiguous. The CDR3 loop spans 15 amino acids. V was clipped by 4 bases and J by 3 bases, with 13 bases between them. Germline CDR1 reads LGHDT; CDR2 reads YNNKEL (reference sequence). The CDR3 sequence: CASSPMGNVYNEQFF. Here the CDR3 DNA reads TGTGCCAGCAGCCCGATGGGGAATGTCTACAATGAGCAGTTCTTC.

The V gene is TRBV29-1, the J gene TRBJ2-1, with TRBD2 identical over 8 bases. Germline CDR1 SQVTM, CDR2 ANQGSEA. The CDR3 totals 14 residues. Unmatched junction bases numbered 5, after V lost 5 bases and J lost 2 bases. CDR3 region: CSVRGGEAYNEQFF. CDR3 nucleotide sequence: TGCAGCGTTCGGGGGGGGGAAGCCTACAATGAGCAGTTCTTC.

This clone was seen a few times. The rearrangement uses TRBV10-3 and TRBJ1-2; tentative D call: TRBD1 (5 bases). Trimming removed 2 bases at V and 5 bases at J, with 6 bases between. CDR3 length: 12 residues. Per germline, CDR1 ENHRY and CDR2 SYGVKD. CDR3 sequence: CAISEQGYGYTF. Written as DNA, the CDR3 is TGTGCCATCAGTGAGCAGGGTTATGGCTACACCTTC.

In its sample, this clone was seen once. The chain has TRBV29-1 and TRBJ2-5; 12 bases match TRBD2. This CDR3 has 13 amino acids. V gave up 4 bases and J gave up 4 bases; unmatched junction bases: 1. From germline, CDR1 is SQVTM and CDR2 ANQGSEA. CDR3 in DNA: TGCAGCGTTGTGGGACTAGCGGGAGAGACCCAGTACTTC. Translating it yields CSVVGLAGETQYF.

The chain recombines TRBV5-6 with TRBJ2-3, with 8 positions matching TRBD1. CDR1 and CDR2 (germline): SGHDT, YYEEEE. The CDR3 loop spans 15 amino acids. The junction had 5 bases not matched to a gene; V was cut back by 5 bases and J by 0 bases. Here the CDR3 DNA reads TGTGCCAGCAGGGAGCAGGGGGCGAGCACAGATACGCAGTATTTT. Amino acids: CASREQGASTDTQYF. Full variable domain (missing parts from reference TRBV5-6 and TRBJ2-3): DAGVTQSPTHLIKTRGQQVTLRCSPKSGHDTVSWYQQALGQGPQFIFQYYEEEERQRGNFPDRFSGHQFPNYSSELNVNALLLGDSALYLCASREQGASTDTQYFGPGTRLTVL.

The J gene is TRBJ1-2, the V gene TRBV10-2, with 7 bases fitting TRBD1. CDR3 length equals 13 residues. Germline CDR1 and CDR2: WSHSY and SAAADI. J gave up 8 bases and V 5 bases, and 8 bases lay outside the gene matches. The CDR3, as DNA: TGCGCCAGCAGTAGGGACAGCCTATACGGCTACACCTTC. This sequence encodes CASSRDSLYGYTF.

The CDR3 sequence: CASSEYNGGLNHGYTF. The CDR3 DNA follows: TGTGCCAGCAGTGAATATAACGGGGGTCTTAATCATGGCTACACCTTC. The rearrangement uses TRBV25-1 and TRBJ1-2; possibly TRBD1 for D (5 bases). The germline gives CDR1 MGHDK, CDR2 SYGVNS. The CDR3 is 16 amino acids. The germline V and J ends were trimmed by 0 bases and 6 bases, with 17 bases remaining between them.

The chain is built from TRBV13 and TRBJ2-6; the D gene could be TRBD1 or TRBD2 (5 bases each). The germline V gene encodes CDR1 PRHDT and CDR2 FYEKMQ (reference sequence). This CDR3 has 17 amino acids. V shed 2 bases and J shed 0 bases, with 11 bases lying between them. The CDR3 protein is CASSLRGVYSGANVLTF. The DNA of the CDR3 is TGTGCCAGCAGCTTAAGAGGGGTGTACTCTGGGGCCAACGTCCTGACTTTC.